Listed below are T cell receptor beta chains from one sample, sequenced in a study of blood T cell repertoires in COVID-19. Measured with immunoSEQ multiplex PCR; TCRdb has only the in-frame clones, and not every one. The table records more than 65,000 clones, about 80% of them present only once. Sequencing used peripheral blood. These receptors all come from a human donor in a cohort sampled during active COVID-19. CDR3s include the opening cysteine and the closing phenylalanine or tryptophan. The order of the fields is V gene, J gene, D gene, CDR3 protein. A D gene is named only where the DNA matches it firmly.

v_gene: TRBV5-6; j_gene: TRBJ2-7; d_gene: NA; CDR3aa: CASSEGAVHYEQYF
v_gene: TRBV7-9; j_gene: TRBJ1-2; d_gene: TRBD1; CDR3aa: CASSYDRGAWGYTF
v_gene: TRBV6-1; j_gene: TRBJ2-2; d_gene: NA; CDR3aa: CASSEFQVANTGELFF
v_gene: TRBV7-2; j_gene: TRBJ1-5; d_gene: NA; CDR3aa: CASSSQTGPGSPQHF
v_gene: TRBV30; j_gene: TRBJ1-2; d_gene: TRBD1; CDR3aa: CAWRDGTGTVTYGYTF
v_gene: TRBV5-1; j_gene: TRBJ2-3; d_gene: TRBD2; CDR3aa: CASSLVLAGAADTQYF
v_gene: TRBV5-1; j_gene: TRBJ2-2; d_gene: TRBD1; CDR3aa: CASSLAQGAGELFF
v_gene: TRBV24-1; j_gene: TRBJ2-7; d_gene: NA; CDR3aa: CATSDAGRYEQYF
v_gene: TRBV27; j_gene: TRBJ2-7; d_gene: TRBD1; CDR3aa: CASTRWGTGSVYEQYF
v_gene: TRBV7-2; j_gene: TRBJ2-2; d_gene: TRBD2; CDR3aa: CASSPRLAGGYMNTGELFF
v_gene: TRBV5-1; j_gene: TRBJ1-1; d_gene: TRBD1; CDR3aa: CASSAGQGTNTEAFF
v_gene: TRBV7-8; j_gene: TRBJ2-7; d_gene: TRBD2; CDR3aa: CASSLGLAGNYEQYF
v_gene: TRBV5-1; j_gene: TRBJ2-3; d_gene: NA; CDR3aa: CASSLVRDTQYF
v_gene: TRBV5-1; j_gene: TRBJ2-5; d_gene: TRBD2; CDR3aa: CASSYSGGANQETQYF
v_gene: TRBV27; j_gene: TRBJ1-1; d_gene: TRBD1; CDR3aa: CATRIRQGMNTEAFF
v_gene: TRBV5-4; j_gene: TRBJ2-5; d_gene: TRBD1; CDR3aa: CASSIRQGQTQYF
v_gene: TRBV2; j_gene: TRBJ2-5; d_gene: TRBD1; CDR3aa: CASSRDRGQETQYF
v_gene: TRBV12-3/TRBV12-4; j_gene: TRBJ1-4; d_gene: TRBD1; CDR3aa: CASSLTGTEKLFF
v_gene: TRBV11-2; j_gene: TRBJ1-1; d_gene: TRBD1; CDR3aa: CASSLVVGQGDTEAFF
v_gene: TRBV30; j_gene: TRBJ1-2; d_gene: NA; CDR3aa: CAWRDRGGNTYGYTF